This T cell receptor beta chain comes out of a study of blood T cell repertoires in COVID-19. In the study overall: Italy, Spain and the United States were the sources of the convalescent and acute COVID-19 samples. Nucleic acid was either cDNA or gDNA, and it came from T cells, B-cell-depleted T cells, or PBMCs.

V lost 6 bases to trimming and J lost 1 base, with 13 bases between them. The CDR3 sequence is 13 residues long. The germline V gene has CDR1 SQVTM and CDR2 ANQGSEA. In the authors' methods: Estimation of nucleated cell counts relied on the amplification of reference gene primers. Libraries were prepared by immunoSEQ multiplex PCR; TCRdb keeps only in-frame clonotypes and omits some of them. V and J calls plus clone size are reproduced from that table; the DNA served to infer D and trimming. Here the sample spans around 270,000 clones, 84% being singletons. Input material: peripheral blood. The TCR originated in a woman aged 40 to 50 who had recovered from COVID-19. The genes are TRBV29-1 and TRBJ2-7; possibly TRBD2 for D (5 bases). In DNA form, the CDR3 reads TGCAGCGTGGGAGAGTCCCCATCCTACGAGCAGTACTTC. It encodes CSVGESPSYEQYF.